This TCR beta chain was obtained from a study of glioma-infiltrating T cells. Whole-study context: Glioblastomas were WHO grade IV, sampled at first diagnosis; low-grade were grade II. Points from the study as a whole: Non-neoplastic patients had below-expected tissue-blood divergence, while all gliomas exceeded expectation.

Concerning this clonotype itself: Antigen unknown.

The germline V gene has CDR1 LGHDT and CDR2 YNNKEL (reference sequence). The ends lost 3 bases at V and 9 bases at J; junction bases unmatched: 12. The CDR3 totals 15 residues. TCR alpha and beta CDR3 regions were amplified from RNA using iRepertoire nested multiplex PCR. TCRdb reprocessed the multiplex PCR reads with MiXCR, giving one entry per CDR3 protein. The data hold 300,000 to 450,000 distinct CDR3 sequences, with 35% to 45% observed a single time. The sequenced sample was glioma tissue, nonneoplastic brain tissue, or PBMCs (not recorded which). The origin of this receptor is a human donor with low-grade glioma or glioblastoma, undergoing nonglioma brain surgery, or in good health (not recorded which). The chain employs TRBV3-1 and TRBJ2-7; 9 bases match TRBD1. CDR3 sequence (DNA): TGTGCCAGCAGCCAGGACTCCGGGACAGGGAGGGTGCAGTACTTC. Its translation: CASSQDSGTGRVQYF.